This TCR beta chain was profiled in a study of regulatory T cells in long-lasting Graves disease. Study findings and constraints: Persistent disease preferred TRBV28, TRBJ1-2 and TRBJ2-5; new disease, TRBV20-1 and TRBJ2-1.

This clonotype came up a few times. As yet, its antigen is unknown. The time point is: persistent/refractory GD, antithyroid drugs over 5 years with positive TRAb. PBMC RNA served as the TCR library source. Building of the TCR beta libraries involved iRepertoire HTBI primers and Arm-PCR of CDR3 regions. In TCRdb, the multiplex PCR reads were re-called with MiXCR into one record per CDR3 protein. The data show 420,000 or so distinct CDR3 sequences, about 20% seen once. Germline values: CDR1 SGHRS, CDR2 YFSETQ. V lost 4 bases, J lost 0 bases, and 17 bases lay in between. CDR3 length equals 17 residues. The TCR originated in a female donor with Graves disease. The sequences come from peripheral blood mononuclear cells (PBMCs), collected when the disease was refractory, from a patient treated with antithyroid drugs. V and J are TRBV5-1 and TRBJ1-3; D is ambiguous. The CDR3 region has the DNA TGCGCCAGCAGCCCGTACCTGGCGGCAAGCTCTGGAAACACCATATATTTT. Translation: CASSPYLAASSGNTIYF.